The 30 T cell receptor beta chains below were found in one sample sequenced in a study of shared clonotypes between healthy human individuals. The data were produced by immunoSEQ multiplex PCR, yet TCRdb's version contains in-frame clones alone and is incomplete. The table records some 2 million clones, approximately 94% of them present only once. Terminally differentiated effector memory CD45RA+ cells were left out of the naive CD8 fraction, which was CD45RO-negative and positively selected for CCR7. The material sequenced was naive CD8+ T cells sorted from blood. These receptors were collected from a man aged 18 to 30 in good health.

The J gene is TRBJ2-5, the V gene TRBV4-1, with D unresolved. Trimming removed 0 bases at V and 5 bases at J, with 7 bases between. Germline-derived CDR1 and CDR2 are MGHRA and YSYEKL. There are 13 residues in the CDR3. The CDR3 loop reads CASSQDRVETQYF. CDR3 DNA: TGCGCCAGCAGCCAAGATCGTGTCGAGACCCAGTACTTC.

The J gene is TRBJ1-1, the V gene TRBV19, with 11 bases identical to TRBD1. The germline V gene encodes CDR1 LNHDA and CDR2 SQIVND (reference sequence). The CDR3 length is 17 residues. Unmatched junction bases numbered 17, after V lost 6 bases and J lost 8 bases. CDR3 amino acids: CASSLRWTGGVISEAFF. In nucleotides, the CDR3 is TGTGCCAGTAGCCTCCGCTGGACAGGGGGCGTAATTAGCGAAGCTTTCTTT.

The gene calls are TRBV18 and TRBJ2-7; D perhaps matches TRBD1 (6 bases). Trimming took off 3 bases at V and 5 bases at J, with 17 bases between the two ends. This CDR3 has 15 amino acids. CDR1 and CDR2 from the germline V gene are KGHSH and LQKENI. CDR3 DNA: TGTGCCAGCTCACCGACGGACAGCGGTTACCACGAGCAGTACTTC. Protein sequence: CASSPTDSGYHEQYF.

CDR3 protein: CASSFSAIVSYNEQFF. Here the CDR3 DNA reads TGTGCCAGCAGCTTTTCGGCTATTGTATCCTACAATGAGCAGTTCTTC. This chain connects TRBV5-6 to TRBJ2-1; D uncertain. The V end was cut by 2 bases, the J end by 1 base, with 13 bases between. The CDR3 length is 16 residues. The germline V gene encodes CDR1 SGHDT and CDR2 YYEEEE. The whole variable domain, filled in from reference TRBV5-6 and TRBJ2-1, reads DAGVTQSPTHLIKTRGQQVTLRCSPKSGHDTVSWYQQALGQGPQFIFQYYEEEERQRGNFPDRFSGHQFPNYSSELNVNALLLGDSALYLCASSFSAIVSYNEQFFGPGTRLTVL.

The V call is TRBV6-5, the J call TRBJ2-7; 8 bases agree with TRBD2. Germline loops: CDR1 MNHEY, CDR2 SVGAGI. Unmatched junction bases numbered 8, after V lost 6 bases and J lost 4 bases. The CDR3 loop spans 14 amino acids. CDR3 protein: CASSSGGEIYEQYF. In nucleotides, the CDR3 is TGTGCCAGCAGCTCGGGAGGGGAAATATACGAGCAGTACTTC.

The chain employs TRBV12-5 and TRBJ2-7, with 8 bases identical to TRBD1. With V trimmed by 3 bases and J by 4 bases, 2 bases remained unmatched. Germline assignment: CDR1 LGHNT and CDR2 FRNRAP. This CDR3 comprises 13 residues. The CDR3 nucleotides are TGTGCTAGTGGTTTAGGGACAGGATACGAGCAGTACTTC. Protein product: CASGLGTGYEQYF.

The J gene is TRBJ2-1, the V gene TRBV5-1; 7 bases are a match to TRBD1. From germline, CDR1 is SGHRS and CDR2 YFSETQ. The CDR3 runs to 15 residues. Trimming took 3 bases from V and 3 from J; bases not matched to a gene: 6. The CDR3, as DNA: TGCGCCAGCAGCTGGACCGGGACAGACTACAATGAGCAGTTCTTC. Translation: CASSWTGTDYNEQFF.

The V call is TRBV18, the J call TRBJ2-7; maybe TRBD1 (5 bases). Per germline, CDR1 KGHSH and CDR2 LQKENI. CDR3 length equals 14 residues. The V gene lost 6 bases and the J gene lost 4 bases, with 16 bases spanning the gap. CDR3 region: CASSPYDREYEQYF. Written as DNA, the CDR3 is TGTGCCAGCTCGCCATATGACAGAGAATACGAGCAGTACTTC.

The chain carries TRBV27 and TRBJ1-4; D unresolved. The germline CDR1 and CDR2 sequences are MNHEY and SMNVEV (reference sequence). The CDR3 loop spans 15 amino acids. Trimming removed 0 bases at V and 4 bases at J, with 9 bases between. The DNA of the CDR3 is TGTGCCAGCAGTTTATCCACCGGACTTAATGAAAAACTGTTTTTT. Residues: CASSLSTGLNEKLFF.

The J gene is TRBJ1-1, the V gene TRBV5-8; TRBD1 is a possible D gene (6 bases). The CDR3 consists of 14 residues. Germline V lookup: CDR1 SGHTS, CDR2 YDEGEE. V lost 0 bases and J 4 bases, leaving 10 bases between the germline ends. CDR3 loop: CASSLGSGATEAFF. The CDR3 DNA follows: TGTGCCAGCAGCTTGGGGTCGGGGGCCACTGAAGCTTTCTTT.

The chain employs TRBV28 and TRBJ1-2; perhaps TRBD1 as D (5 bases). The CDR3 has 14 residues. V lost 6 bases and J lost 6, with 17 bases in between. From germline, CDR1 is MDHEN and CDR2 SYDVKM. For the CDR3, the DNA is TGTGCCAGCAGCCCGGGGCTGTCAAGTGATGGCTACACCTTC. Translated, it gives CASSPGLSSDGYTF.

The rearrangement uses TRBV6-5 and TRBJ2-2, with 9 bases that match TRBD1. The CDR3 is 15 amino acids. Germline assignment: CDR1 MNHEY and CDR2 SVGAGI. Trimming at V came to 4 bases and at J to 5 bases, leaving 5 bases not matched to a gene. CDR3 sequence reads: CASSFLGQGTGELFF. The CDR3 bases are TGTGCCAGCAGTTTCTTAGGACAGGGGACCGGGGAGCTGTTTTTT.

The chain is built from TRBV11-2 and TRBJ2-1, with 11 bases lining up with TRBD2. V lost 0 bases and J lost 9; bases outside the gene matches: 4. Germline lookup yields CDR1 SGHAT and CDR2 FQNNGV. The CDR3 covers 15 residues. As DNA, the CDR3 is TGTGCCAGCAGCTTAGATAGCGGGAGGGCCGTTGAGCAGTTCTTC. This translates into CASSLDSGRAVEQFF.

The J gene is TRBJ2-3, the V gene TRBV6-1; 13 nucleotides line up with TRBD2. J lost 5 bases, V lost 8 bases, and 7 bases had no gene match. The length of the CDR3 is 15 residues. Looked up from germline, CDR1 is MNHNS and CDR2 is SASEGT. The CDR3 bases are TGTGCCAGCGGAGGACTAGCGGGAGTTGTAGATACGCAGTATTTT. Translating it yields CASGGLAGVVDTQYF.

The V call is TRBV27, the J call TRBJ1-3; D is undetermined. Trimming took off 4 bases at V and 4 bases at J, with 17 bases between the two ends. The CDR3 totals 16 residues. The germline V gene has CDR1 MNHEY and CDR2 SMNVEV (reference sequence). DNA for the CDR3: TGTGCCAGCAGTTCCAGGACTGAGGGTACGGGAAACACCATATATTTT. This encodes CASSSRTEGTGNTIYF.

This clone was seen a single time. The chain employs TRBV4-3 and TRBJ2-3; 13 positions agree with TRBD2. This CDR3 is built from 19 residues. V trimming: 0 bases; J trimming: 1 base; junction bases outside the gene matches: 7. The V gene's germline CDR1 is LGHNA and CDR2 YSLEER. CDR3 region: CASSQDPWTSGSGTDTQYF. The CDR3 nucleotides are TGCGCCAGCAGCCAAGATCCCTGGACTAGCGGGAGTGGCACAGATACGCAGTATTTT.

The gene calls are TRBV7-2 and TRBJ1-4; D not resolved. This CDR3 is 15 amino acids long. Germline values: CDR1 SGHTA, CDR2 FQGNSA. V lost 1 base and J lost 3, with 9 bases in between. CDR3 DNA: TGTGCCAGCAGCTTAGGGGGTATGGCTAATGAAAAACTGTTTTTT. Protein sequence: CASSLGGMANEKLFF.

Note on this clone: Within the sample, other DNA sequences also encode this same CDR3. The chain couples TRBV6-6 to TRBJ2-7; D not certain. The CDR3 runs to 13 residues. The germline CDR1 and CDR2 sequences are MNHNY and SVGAGI (reference sequence). Trimming removed 0 bases from V and 2 bases from J, with 5 bases in between. The CDR3 sequence is CASSYSTPYEQYF. CDR3 nucleotides: TGTGCCAGCAGTTACTCGACCCCCTACGAGCAGTACTTC.

The V call is TRBV25-1, the J call TRBJ1-2; 8 bases agree with TRBD1. Germline V CDR1 and CDR2: MGHDK, SYGVNS. The trim removed 7 bases at V and 3 bases at J, leaving 4 bases unmatched. The CDR3 runs 13 residues. CDR3 loop: CASILTGDYGYTF. Written as DNA, the CDR3 is TGTGCCAGCATTCTGACAGGGGACTATGGCTACACCTTC.

This chain links TRBV4-3 with TRBJ2-5; tentatively, D is TRBD1 (6 bases). The CDR3 spans 17 residues. V was clipped by 4 bases and J by 0 bases, with 18 bases between them. Germline CDR1 LGHNA, CDR2 YSLEER. The CDR3, as DNA: TGCGCCAGCAGCCCAGGGACGGCAGGGGCCGACCAAGAGACCCAGTACTTC. It translates to CASSPGTAGADQETQYF.

In DNA, the CDR3 is TGTGCCAGCAGCATCGCCGGGACACTGAACACTGAAGCTTTCTTT. Translating it yields CASSIAGTLNTEAFF. This chain connects TRBV7-9 to TRBJ1-1; D is possibly TRBD1 (6 bases). V was cut by 5 bases and J by 0 bases, with 13 bases left in between. CDR3 length equals 15 residues. The germline CDR1 and CDR2 sequences are SEHNR and FQNEAQ (reference sequence).

With respect to this clone: Distinct nucleotide sequences in the sample also encode this CDR3. The chain carries TRBV7-9 and TRBJ2-3; maybe TRBD2 (6 bases). V lost 2 bases and J lost 0, with 9 bases in between. Germline assignment: CDR1 SEHNR and CDR2 FQNEAQ (reference sequence). CDR3 length: 15 residues. The CDR3 sequence: CASSLSGGSTDTQYF. The CDR3 bases are TGTGCCAGCAGCTTATCCGGGGGAAGCACAGATACGCAGTATTTT.

The chain carries TRBV5-1 and TRBJ2-1; 8 nucleotides match TRBD1. There are 15 residues in the CDR3. After removal of 2 bases from V and 5 bases from J, the junction contained 6 bases not matched to a gene. In germline, CDR1 is SGHRS, CDR2 YFSETQ. CDR3 in DNA: TGCGCCAGCAGCTTAAGGACAGGGACCCACAATGAGCAGTTCTTC. Amino acids: CASSLRTGTHNEQFF.

The chain joins TRBV10-3 to TRBJ2-7; D possibly corresponds to TRBD2 (6 bases). V lost 5 bases and J lost 5, with 10 bases in between. CDR1 ENHRY and CDR2 SYGVKD come from the germline V gene. CDR3 size: 12 residues. The CDR3 region has the DNA TGTGCCATCAGTCCGGGGGAAAACGAGCAGTACTTC. It encodes CAISPGENEQYF.

This clone has only one observation. The chain recombines TRBV5-8 with TRBJ1-2; D call uncertain. Germline loops: CDR1 SGHTS, CDR2 YDEGEE. The CDR3 is 13 residues long. The ends were cut back, 1 base at V and 0 bases at J, with 4 bases in the middle. CDR3 amino acids: CASSLFANYGYTF. The CDR3 DNA follows: TGTGCCAGCAGCTTGTTTGCTAACTATGGCTACACCTTC.

The rearrangement links TRBV11-2 to TRBJ2-7; D uncertain. CDR1 is SGHAT, CDR2 FQNNGV, per germline. The CDR3 has 13 amino acids. V lost 2 bases to trimming and J lost 0 bases, with 5 bases between them. CDR3 sequence: CASSLFPSYEQYF. CDR3 sequence (DNA): TGTGCCAGCAGCTTATTCCCCTCCTACGAGCAGTACTTC. The whole variable domain, filled in from reference TRBV11-2 and TRBJ2-7, reads EAGVAQSPRYKIIEKRQSVAFWCNPISGHATLYWYQQILGQGPKLLIQFQNNGVVDDSQLPKDRFSAERLKGVDSTLKIQPAKLEDSAVYLCASSLFPSYEQYFGPGTRLTVT.

V usage is TRBV5-1 and J usage is TRBJ2-3; weak D call: TRBD2 (5 bases). Germline CDR1 is SGHRS and CDR2 is YFSETQ. CDR3 length equals 17 residues. V gave up 0 bases and J gave up 3 bases, with 17 bases separating them. The CDR3 DNA reads as TGCGCCAGCAGCTTGGTCCTACTAGTAGACGATACAGATACGCAGTATTTT. Its protein is CASSLVLLVDDTDTQYF.

J is TRBJ2-2 and V is TRBV6-4; 8 nucleotides align to TRBD1. The CDR3 runs to 18 residues. Germline-derived CDR1 and CDR2 are MRHNA and SNTAGT. Germline trimming cut 4 bases from V and 1 base from J; bases unmatched to any gene: 11. The DNA of the CDR3 is TGTGCCAGCAGTGCGCAAGGACAGGGAGCCATGAACACCGGGGAGCTGTTTTTT. Translation gives CASSAQGQGAMNTGELFF.

This sequence joins TRBV2 and TRBJ1-2, with D possibly being TRBD1 (5 bases). The V and J ends lost 6 bases and 4 bases respectively, with 21 bases between them. This CDR3 is built from 16 residues. CDR1 and CDR2 from the germline V gene are SNHLY and FYNNEI. CDR3 DNA sequence: TGTGCCAGCAGGGGAACGACAGTGGGGCCTCTCTATGGCTACACCTTC. Translated: CASRGTTVGPLYGYTF.

V gene TRBV13 combines with J gene TRBJ2-5; 7 positions agree with TRBD2. In germline, CDR1 is PRHDT, CDR2 FYEKMQ (reference sequence). The CDR3 has 15 amino acids. Trimming took 4 bases from V and 5 from J; bases not matched to a gene: 10. CDR3 DNA sequence: TGTGCCAGCAGCTCCCCTAGCGGCCAAGGGGAGACCCAGTACTTC. This translates into CASSSPSGQGETQYF.